This section outlines one T cell receptor (beta chain) sequence together with its context. Its cognate antigen is unknown. Generation of TCR cDNA used 5'RACE template switching (which added a universal primer site and UMIs). TCRdb redid the calling of the 5' RACE reads with MiXCR, one entry per CDR3 protein. Among over 300,000 distinct CDR3 sequences, around 7% were seen once, and the ten largest hold roughly 19%. The sample belongs to a study of T cells after yellow fever vaccination. Study summary: Low-cell-number fractions underwent preparation using SMART-Seq v4 Ultra Low Input. Broader study findings: The study found a weaker secondary response that peaked faster, day 5 versus 15.

V lost 9 bases, J lost 7 bases, and 19 bases lay in between. The CDR3 has 14 residues. Germline V gene data show CDR1 as SGHVS and CDR2 as FNYEAQ. The sequence derives from a man aged 18 to 29 who received the YFV17D yellow fever vaccine. Sequenced here: PBMCs, sampled roughly 45 days after the first yellow fever vaccination. This chain uses TRBV7-6 with TRBJ2-1, with D possibly being TRBD1 (6 bases). The CDR3 protein is CARRWGFRGNEQFF. The CDR3, as DNA: TGTGCCAGAAGATGGGGTTTCAGGGGTAATGAGCAGTTCTTC.